The entry below gives a single T cell receptor beta chain sequence along with its context. This entry belongs to a study of T cell changes during pregnancy in multiple sclerosis. The protocol was immunoSEQ multiplex PCR, while the TCRdb copy is restricted to in-frame clones and leaves out a portion. This sample yields approximately 93,000 clones, of which 85% to 95% are seen a single time; roughly 2% belongs to the top ten. Per the germline V gene, CDR1 is LNHDA and CDR2 is SQIVND (reference sequence). The V end lost 10 bases, the J end lost 0 bases, and 16 bases lay between the germline ends. The CDR3 consists of 16 residues.

The sequence was collected from a female donor in good health, enrolled as a control in a pregnancy study. Material: peripheral blood, obtained in the first trimester of pregnancy. The chain has TRBV19 and TRBJ2-6; a possible D gene is TRBD1 (5 bases). CDR3 loop: CATQRGVRSGANVLTF. CDR3 DNA sequence: TGTGCCACCCAAAGGGGCGTCCGCTCTGGGGCCAACGTCCTGACTTTC.